This T cell receptor beta chain was recovered during a study of cytomegalovirus exposure and HLA in healthy donors. CDR1 and CDR2 (germline): SEHNR, FQNEAQ (reference sequence). The V and J ends lost 5 bases and 3 bases respectively, with 16 bases between them. The CDR3 consists of 16 residues. 13 Jbeta primers and 60 Vbeta primers were used for the PCR. Method: immunoSEQ multiplex PCR; TCRdb's copy keeps in-frame clones and lacks some. The sample contains more than 95,000 clones, over 75% of which appear only once. Specimen: PBMCs. The receptor's source is a man aged 60 to 75 in good health and CMV-seropositive. The chain has TRBV7-9 and TRBJ2-2; the D is unclear. In DNA form, the CDR3 reads TGTGCCAGCAGCGCTCAGTCCCCGATCGACACCGGGGAGCTGTTTTTT. This gives the protein CASSAQSPIDTGELFF.